The 29 T cell receptor beta chains below were found in one sample sequenced in a study of blood T cell repertoires in COVID-19. Method: immunoSEQ multiplex PCR; TCRdb's copy keeps in-frame clones and lacks some. Among 300,000 or so clones listed, more than 75% were seen once. What was sequenced was PBMCs or T cells enriched from blood (not recorded which). These receptors were obtained from a man aged 55 to 70 who had recovered from COVID-19.

V gene TRBV10-3 combines with J gene TRBJ1-2; D is undetermined. The CDR3 totals 11 residues. V shed 8 bases and J shed 8 bases, with 12 bases lying between them. Germline assignment: CDR1 ENHRY and CDR2 SYGVKD. DNA of the CDR3: TGTGCCATCCTGCGAGGCGCGGGCTACACCTTC. This codes for CAILRGAGYTF.

The chain has TRBV3-1 (or the pseudogene TRBV3-2) and TRBJ1-4; D unclear. V shed 0 bases and J shed 5 bases, with 13 bases lying between them. CDR1 is LGHDT, CDR2 YNNKEL, per germline (reference sequence). This CDR3 has 16 residues. The DNA for the CDR3 is TGTGCCAGCAGCCAAGATCCCGCGGGAAGAAATGAAAAACTGTTTTTT. Translated: CASSQDPAGRNEKLFF.

The chain has TRBV13 and TRBJ2-7; TRBD1 aligns across 9 bases. The CDR3 contains 18 residues. The germline CDR1 and CDR2 sequences are PRHDT and FYEKMQ (reference sequence). V lost 2 bases, J lost 3 bases, and 14 bases stayed unmatched. The CDR3: CASSLSLPDRGNLYEQYF. Written as DNA, the CDR3 is TGTGCCAGCAGCTTAAGCCTCCCCGACAGGGGGAACCTCTACGAGCAGTACTTC.

Worth noting for this clone: The same CDR3 also results from other DNA sequences found in this sample. This chain uses TRBV4-1 with TRBJ1-1, with TRBD1 as a possible D gene (5 bases). Germline values: CDR1 MGHRA, CDR2 YSYEKL. The CDR3 length is 15 residues. V dropped 0 bases and J dropped 0 bases, with 8 bases sitting between them. The CDR3 loop reads CASSQEGRVNTEAFF. In DNA form, the CDR3 reads TGCGCCAGCAGCCAAGAAGGCAGGGTGAACACTGAAGCTTTCTTT.

The V gene is TRBV4-1, the J gene TRBJ1-4, with D hard to call. Germline V gene lookup returns CDR1 MGHRA and CDR2 YSYEKL. V gave up 2 bases and J gave up 0 bases, with 13 bases separating them. The CDR3 length is 17 residues. The CDR3 loop reads CASSQNYPSSTNEKLFF. The CDR3 nucleotides are TGCGCCAGCAGCCAAAACTACCCATCCTCAACTAATGAAAAACTGTTTTTT.

The genes are TRBV3-1 (or the pseudogene TRBV3-2) and TRBJ1-1; possible D gene TRBD1, 5 bases. The CDR3 covers 12 residues. CDR1 and CDR2 (germline): LGHDT, YNNKEL (reference sequence). V gave up 3 bases and J gave up 11 bases, with 13 bases separating them. The CDR3 DNA follows: TGTGCCAGCAGCCAGGCTGGGACTTTGGCTTTCTTT. Translation: CASSQAGTLAFF.

CDR3 DNA sequence: TGTGCCAGCAGCAATCCGGGACTAGGGGAGACCCAGTACTTC. Its translation: CASSNPGLGETQYF. The chain carries TRBV5-5 and TRBJ2-5; TRBD2 aligns across 8 bases. The J segment lost 5 bases and the V segment lost 4 bases, leaving 7 bases of the junction unmatched. This CDR3 spans 14 amino acids. CDR1 is SGHKS and CDR2 is YYEKEE in the germline V gene (reference sequence).

V usage is TRBV2 and J usage is TRBJ1-1; possibly TRBD1 for D (5 bases). The CDR3 sequence is 14 residues long. Per germline, CDR1 SNHLY and CDR2 FYNNEI. The germline V and J ends were trimmed by 6 bases and 1 base, with 12 bases remaining between them. The CDR3 is CASRSDGGNTEAFF. DNA of the CDR3: TGTGCCAGCAGATCGGACGGGGGGAACACTGAAGCTTTCTTT.

This clone was observed a few times. This chain links TRBV27 with TRBJ1-1, with D unclear. The ends were cut back, 1 base at V and 2 bases at J, with 8 bases in the middle. This CDR3 is built from 14 residues. CDR1 is MNHEY and CDR2 is SMNVEV in the germline V gene (reference sequence). CDR3 amino acids: CASSLFPSNTEAFF. CDR3 sequence (DNA): TGTGCCAGCAGTTTATTTCCATCAAACACTGAAGCTTTCTTT.

The gene calls are TRBV27 and TRBJ1-1, with no clear D. Trimming shortened V by 4 bases and J by 4 bases, and 7 bases separated the two germline ends. Per the germline V gene, CDR1 is MNHEY and CDR2 is SMNVEV (reference sequence). CDR3 length: 12 amino acids. The CDR3 here is CASSSIGTEAFF. The CDR3 DNA sequence: TGTGCCAGCAGTTCCATCGGCACTGAAGCTTTCTTT.

The CDR3 here is CASSHDGVSGNTIYF. In nucleotides, the CDR3 is TGTGCCAGCAGCCACGACGGGGTCTCTGGAAACACCATATATTTT. This chain uses TRBV11-3 with TRBJ1-3; D uncertain. This CDR3 is built from 15 residues. Trimming removed 5 bases at V and 0 bases at J, with 11 bases between. The germline V gene has CDR1 SGHNT and CDR2 YENEEA.

V gene TRBV11-2 combines with J gene TRBJ1-6; D not resolved. The CDR3 has 14 amino acids. The germline V and J ends were trimmed by 5 bases and 1 base, with 6 bases remaining between them. Germline V gene data show CDR1 as SGHAT and CDR2 as FQNNGV. The CDR3 loop reads CASSRVSYNSPLHF. The CDR3 coding sequence is TGTGCCAGCAGCCGGGTTTCCTATAATTCACCCCTCCACTTT.

The rearrangement joins TRBV27 to TRBJ1-5; 10 bases map to TRBD1. The CDR3 covers 17 residues. Germline V gene data show CDR1 as MNHEY and CDR2 as SMNVEV (reference sequence). Trimming at V came to 5 bases and at J to 3 bases, leaving 10 bases not matched to a gene. The CDR3: CASSPRRQGALNQPQHF. The CDR3 DNA sequence: TGTGCCAGCAGTCCCAGGAGACAGGGGGCCCTCAATCAGCCCCAGCATTTT.

The genes are TRBV5-6 and TRBJ2-5; 10 bases align to TRBD2. Germline V gives CDR1 SGHDT, CDR2 YYEEEE. V was pared by 3 bases and J by 2 bases, with 7 bases of the junction left unmatched. The CDR3 covers 16 residues. The CDR3 sequence: CASSWGLLAGQETQYF. The CDR3 DNA is TGTGCCAGCAGCTGGGGGCTACTAGCGGGACAAGAGACCCAGTACTTC.

The CDR3 is CASSEGGSFYEQYF. In DNA form, the CDR3 reads TGTGCCAGCAGTGAAGGGGGCAGCTTTTACGAGCAGTACTTC. The rearrangement uses TRBV6-1 and TRBJ2-7, with D possibly TRBD1 on 5 matching bases. This CDR3 has 14 residues. V lost 1 base and J lost 4, with 11 bases in between. Per germline, CDR1 MNHNS and CDR2 SASEGT.

The V and J genes are TRBV25-1 and TRBJ1-6; 9 bases fit TRBD1. Trimming at V came to 6 bases and at J to 7 bases, leaving 1 base not matched to a gene. The germline V gene has CDR1 MGHDK and CDR2 SYGVNS. The CDR3 totals 13 residues. This CDR3 is CASRGQGNSPLHF. The CDR3 DNA reads as TGTGCCAGCAGAGGACAGGGGAATTCACCCCTCCACTTT.

V usage is TRBV27 and J usage is TRBJ2-7; 10 nucleotides agree with TRBD1. CDR1 is MNHEY, CDR2 SMNVEV, per germline (reference sequence). The CDR3 loop spans 14 amino acids. J lost 4 bases, V lost 8 bases, and 8 bases had no gene match. This CDR3 is CASGRGQGVYEQYF. CDR3 nucleotide sequence: TGTGCCAGCGGCCGAGGACAGGGGGTATACGAGCAGTACTTC.

The chain uses TRBV5-1 and TRBJ2-3, with 9 bases lining up with TRBD2. The CDR3 consists of 16 residues. Germline V gene lookup returns CDR1 SGHRS and CDR2 YFSETQ. With V trimmed by 0 bases and J by 3 bases, 5 bases remained unmatched. The DNA of the CDR3 is TGCGCCAGCAGCTTGGAAATTAGCGGGAGTACAGATACGCAGTATTTT. This gives the protein CASSLEISGSTDTQYF.

The J gene is TRBJ2-1, the V gene TRBV5-6; D is perhaps TRBD1 (6 bases). Per germline, CDR1 SGHDT and CDR2 YYEEEE. The CDR3 consists of 15 residues. Trimming left V 3 bases short and J 5 bases short, with 15 bases between. CDR3 sequence (DNA): TGTGCCAGCAGCTCAGTTGGGGGCCGAAACAATGAGCAGTTCTTC. Translation gives CASSSVGGRNNEQFF.

The chain recombines TRBV20-1 with TRBJ1-5; TRBD1 agrees at 9 bases. This CDR3 region has 15 residues. V lost 3 bases to trimming and J lost 1 base; unmatched junction nucleotides: 4. Germline loops: CDR1 DFQATT, CDR2 SNEGSKA (reference sequence). The DNA of the CDR3 is TGCAGTGCTAGTGGACAGGGGTCGAGCAATCAGCCCCAGCATTTT. This translates into CSASGQGSSNQPQHF.

The genes are TRBV5-4 and TRBJ2-5; D is possibly TRBD1 (6 bases). Trimming stripped 1 base from V and 4 bases from J, with 11 bases between. CDR1 SGHNT and CDR2 YYREEE come from the germline V gene (reference sequence). The CDR3 spans 14 residues. The CDR3 is CASSLSPRGETQYF. The CDR3 DNA reads as TGTGCCAGCAGCTTGAGTCCCAGGGGAGAGACCCAGTACTTC.

CDR3 in DNA: TGCAGCGTGTCGGGTTATAATGAAAAACTGTTTTTT. Translation: CSVSGYNEKLFF. The chain joins TRBV29-1 to TRBJ1-4, with D unclear. The germline CDR1 and CDR2 sequences are SQVTM and ANQGSEA. The ends were cut back, 6 bases at V and 4 bases at J, with 9 bases in the middle. This CDR3 is 12 amino acids long. Variable domain in full (rest from reference TRBV29-1 and TRBJ1-4): SAVISQKPSRDICQRGTSLTIQCQVDSQVTMMFWYRQQPGQSLTLIATANQGSEATYESGFVIDKFPISRPNLTFSTLTVSNMSPEDSSIYLCSVSGYNEKLFFGSGTQLSVL.

The genes are TRBV9 and TRBJ1-1, with D unresolved. Between the trimmed V and J ends, which lost 0 bases and 5 bases, there was a span of 8 bases. Germline CDR1 SGDLS, CDR2 YYNGEE. The CDR3 has 13 residues. For the CDR3, the DNA is TGTGCCAGCAGCGTAGACTCTAGGACTGAAGCTTTCTTT. Its protein product is CASSVDSRTEAFF.

The genes are TRBV19 and TRBJ1-5; TRBD1 might be the D (6 bases). This CDR3 has 17 amino acids. Germline CDR1 LNHDA, CDR2 SQIVND (reference sequence). Trimming took 7 bases from V and 2 from J, leaving 21 bases between them. CDR3 nucleotide sequence: TGTGCCAGTACCGACAGGTCGACGATGATCGGCAATCAGCCCCAGCATTTT. Amino acid sequence: CASTDRSTMIGNQPQHF.

Points on this clone: The sample contains more than one DNA sequence encoding this CDR3. The rearrangement joins TRBV19 to TRBJ1-5; D is undetermined. The CDR3 spans 17 residues. V lost 1 base and J lost 0, with 13 bases in between. CDR1 and CDR2 from the germline V gene are LNHDA and SQIVND (reference sequence). CDR3 in DNA: TGTGCCAGTAGTATAGGAGCGGGCCGGGATAGCAATCAGCCCCAGCATTTT. This encodes CASSIGAGRDSNQPQHF.

The rearrangement links TRBV4-2 to TRBJ1-4, with D possibly being TRBD1 (5 bases). The CDR3 consists of 18 residues. Germline CDR1 and CDR2: LGHNA and YNFKEQ. V was clipped by 4 bases and J by 5 bases, with 23 bases between them. The CDR3 bases are TGTGCCAGCAGCCCAACAGGTCCCACCTCAATACGGAATGAAAAACTGTTTTTT. Amino acid sequence: CASSPTGPTSIRNEKLFF.

Only one count was recorded for this clone. The chain links TRBV2 to TRBJ1-5; D remains unclear. From germline, CDR1 is SNHLY and CDR2 FYNNEI. The CDR3 is 17 amino acids. V gave up 6 bases and J gave up 2 bases, with 20 bases separating them. The CDR3 loop is CASSGTQVLKGNQPQHF. The DNA for the CDR3 is TGTGCCAGCAGCGGAACGCAGGTCCTAAAGGGCAATCAGCCCCAGCATTTT.

The V and J genes are TRBV10-3 and TRBJ1-1; D not certain. V was pared by 1 base and J by 1 base, with 7 bases between. Looked up from germline, CDR1 is ENHRY and CDR2 is SYGVKD. The CDR3 sequence is 14 residues long. The CDR3 region is CAISELVTNTEAFF. DNA of the CDR3: TGTGCCATCAGTGAGTTAGTCACGAACACTGAAGCTTTCTTT.

This clone was observed a handful of times. This chain uses TRBV3-1 (or the pseudogene TRBV3-2) with TRBJ2-5, with 8 bases that match TRBD1. J gave up 4 bases and V 1 base, and 23 bases lay outside the gene matches. The germline V gene has CDR1 LGHDT and CDR2 YNNKEL (reference sequence). The CDR3 length is 21 residues. Here the CDR3 DNA reads TGTGCCAGCAGCCAAGTAGCCCCCGGGCAGGGGGCTCTTCTAGGGCGAGAGACCCAGTACTTC. This encodes CASSQVAPGQGALLGRETQYF.